This paragraph covers one T cell receptor beta chain sequence. This entry is derived from a study of control samples from healthy donors and cancer patients. In germline, CDR1 is SNHLY, CDR2 FYNNEI. The CDR3 loop spans 12 amino acids. V shed 6 bases and J shed 5 bases, with 8 bases lying between them. The table came from immunoSEQ multiplex PCR; TCRdb's copy has only in-frame clones and leaves some out. The sample holds about 130,000 clones, 85% to 90% seen once. The genes are TRBV2 and TRBJ1-5; D unresolved. The material sequenced was PBMCs. The receptor was isolated from a man aged 45-65 years with head and neck cancer. This chain's CDR3 is CASRGIDQPQHF. Here the CDR3 DNA reads TGTGCCAGCAGAGGCATCGATCAGCCCCAGCATTTT. Full variable domain (rest looked up from reference TRBV2 and TRBJ1-5): EPEVTQTPSHQVTQMGQEVILRCVPISNHLYFYWYRQILGQKVEFLVSFYNNEISEKSEIFDDQFSVERPDGSNFTLKIRSTKLEDSAMYFCASRGIDQPQHFGDGTRLSIL.